Presented here are 17 T cell receptor beta chains from one specimen sequenced in a study of blood T cell repertoires in COVID-19. Profiled with immunoSEQ multiplex PCR; TCRdb holds only in-frame clones, not every one. The repertoire has approximately 160,000 clones, 90% to 95% of them found once; the top ten carry 1.5% to 2.5%. What was sequenced was peripheral blood. The receptors here all came from a woman aged 55 to 70 with COVID-19, enrolled during active disease.

The V call is TRBV5-4, the J call TRBJ2-5; TRBD1 agrees at 8 bases. The CDR3 runs 15 residues. Germline V gene data show CDR1 as SGHNT and CDR2 as YYREEE (reference sequence). V was pared by 1 base and J by 9 bases, with 11 bases of the junction left unmatched. This chain's CDR3 is CASSLINRGTGAQYF. The DNA for the CDR3 is TGTGCCAGCAGCTTGATTAACAGGGGGACGGGGGCCCAGTACTTC.

The chain carries TRBV6-4 and TRBJ1-5; no clear D. The germline V gene has CDR1 MRHNA and CDR2 SNTAGT. Trimming removed 4 bases at V and 0 bases at J, with 13 bases between. This CDR3 is 16 amino acids long. In DNA, the CDR3 is TGTGCCAGCAGTGTGACGCCGGACTATAGCAATCAGCCCCAGCATTTT. Encoded protein: CASSVTPDYSNQPQHF.

The chain combines TRBV11-3 with TRBJ2-5, with D possibly being TRBD2 (6 bases). The CDR3 is 14 amino acids. Germline loops: CDR1 SGHNT, CDR2 YENEEA. V gave up 5 bases and J gave up 2 bases, with 12 bases separating them. CDR3: CASSRSGPQETQYF. In DNA, the CDR3 is TGTGCCAGCAGCCGAAGCGGGCCTCAAGAGACCCAGTACTTC.

This clone was seen a few times. V usage is TRBV2 and J usage is TRBJ2-4; D is perhaps TRBD1 (6 bases). Trimming took off 4 bases at V and 0 bases at J, with 13 bases between the two ends. The CDR3 runs to 16 residues. Per germline, CDR1 SNHLY and CDR2 FYNNEI. CDR3 loop: CASSGLTGRAKNIQYF. Here the CDR3 DNA reads TGTGCCAGCAGTGGTCTGACAGGTAGAGCCAAAAACATTCAGTACTTC.

This chain joins TRBV7-2 and TRBJ1-2; possibly TRBD1 for D (6 bases). Trimming took 5 bases from V and 3 from J, leaving 10 bases between them. This CDR3 spans 13 amino acids. Germline V CDR1 and CDR2: SGHTA, FQGNSA. The CDR3 spells CASSRRTDYGYTF. CDR3 DNA sequence: TGTGCCAGCAGCCGCAGGACAGACTATGGCTACACCTTC.

The V and J genes are TRBV7-2 and TRBJ2-1, with D perhaps matching TRBD2 (6 bases). V lost 1 base and J lost 7, with 14 bases in between. The CDR3 is 15 amino acids. Germline CDR1 is SGHTA and CDR2 is FQGNSA. The CDR3 protein is CASSLDGGYRNEQFF. In DNA form, the CDR3 reads TGTGCCAGCAGCTTAGACGGGGGTTATAGGAATGAGCAGTTCTTC.

The chain is built from TRBV7-7 and TRBJ1-3; TRBD1 is a possible D gene (6 bases). This CDR3 contains 16 residues. Deletions cut 5 bases from V and 0 bases from J, with 14 bases between. The germline gives CDR1 SSHAT, CDR2 FNYEAQ (reference sequence). CDR3 sequence reads: CASSPDRLPSGNTIYF. CDR3 coding DNA: TGTGCCAGCAGCCCCGACAGGTTGCCCTCTGGAAACACCATATATTTT.

This clone is a singleton in its sample. The chain uses TRBV18 and TRBJ2-5; 8 bases line up with TRBD2. This CDR3 is 15 amino acids long. V lost 3 bases and J lost 2; bases outside the gene matches: 5. Germline V gives CDR1 KGHSH, CDR2 LQKENI. The CDR3 protein is CASSPASGGQETQYF. The CDR3 DNA is TGTGCCAGCTCACCGGCCAGCGGGGGACAAGAGACCCAGTACTTC.

This sequence joins TRBV5-6 and TRBJ1-3, with no clear D. Trimming pared 0 bases from V and 4 bases from J, leaving 11 bases between. CDR1 is SGHDT and CDR2 is YYEEEE in the germline V gene. The CDR3 is 15 amino acids. Here the CDR3 DNA reads TGTGCCAGCAGCTTGGTCGGCGCGGGAGGAAACACCATATATTTT. It codes for CASSLVGAGGNTIYF.

The V gene is TRBV3-1 (or the pseudogene TRBV3-2), the J gene TRBJ1-2; D is uncertain. This CDR3 comprises 13 residues. The V end was cut by 1 base, the J end by 3 bases, with 6 bases between. Germline assignment: CDR1 LGHDT and CDR2 YNNKEL (reference sequence). Here the CDR3 DNA reads TGTGCCAGCAGCCAAGCCGTATACTATGGCTACACCTTC. It yields the protein CASSQAVYYGYTF.

The rearrangement joins TRBV15 to TRBJ2-5; 8 nucleotides align to TRBD1. Losses at the gene ends were 5 bases for V and 1 base for J; bases not matched to a gene: 15. Germline V gives CDR1 LNHNV, CDR2 YYDKDF (reference sequence). The CDR3 is 18 residues long. The chain's CDR3 is CATSSGRGTGVSQETQYF. The CDR3 nucleotides read TGTGCCACCAGCTCCGGAAGAGGGACAGGAGTTTCCCAAGAGACCCAGTACTTC.

This sequence joins TRBV15 and TRBJ1-1; D is possibly TRBD1 (6 bases). The CDR3 covers 17 residues. CDR1 and CDR2 (germline): LNHNV, YYDKDF (reference sequence). V shed 3 bases and J shed 3 bases, with 20 bases lying between them. The CDR3 DNA reads as TGTGCCACCAGCAGGCGATTGACAGGCCCCTCTCACACTGAAGCTTTCTTT. Amino acid sequence: CATSRRLTGPSHTEAFF.

V and J are TRBV9 and TRBJ2-1; no firm D call. Germline CDR1 SGDLS, CDR2 YYNGEE. This CDR3 is built from 13 residues. V shed 4 bases and J shed 8 bases, with 13 bases lying between them. The CDR3 loop is CASSSLRPHEQFF. The CDR3 bases are TGTGCCAGCAGCTCTCTACGTCCGCATGAGCAGTTCTTC.

This clone was seen a handful of times. The V and J genes are TRBV19 and TRBJ2-7, with TRBD2 matching 16 bases. The CDR3 runs 18 residues. CDR1 LNHDA and CDR2 SQIVND come from the germline V gene (reference sequence). With 6 bases clipped from V and 2 bases from J, the junction kept 10 bases outside the gene matches. Here the CDR3 DNA reads TGTGCCAGTAGGCATGGGACTAGCGGGGGGGCCGGCGCCTACGAGCAGTACTTC. Its protein is CASRHGTSGGAGAYEQYF.

V usage is TRBV4-3 and J usage is TRBJ2-2; D possibly corresponds to TRBD1 (5 bases). The CDR3 sequence is 16 residues long. CDR1 and CDR2 (germline): LGHNA, YSLEER. The V end was cut by 0 bases, the J end by 7 bases, with 15 bases between. CDR3 nucleotides: TGCGCCAGCAGCCAAGACGCGGCAGGGTTCGGCGGGGAGCTGTTTTTT. Translation gives CASSQDAAGFGGELFF.

V is TRBV11-2 and J is TRBJ2-1, with D perhaps matching TRBD2 (5 bases). The germline V gene encodes CDR1 SGHAT and CDR2 FQNNGV. The CDR3 covers 15 residues. The CDR3 DNA reads as TGTGCTTCAACGGGCGGGTTGAGCTCCTACAATGAGCAGTTCTTC. It translates to CASTGGLSSYNEQFF.

This sequence joins TRBV10-3 and TRBJ1-1, with a possible D match to TRBD1 (5 bases). From germline, CDR1 is ENHRY and CDR2 SYGVKD. Trimming cost V 5 bases and J 0 bases, with 10 bases left between them. This CDR3 spans 14 amino acids. The CDR3 is CAISKRQMNTEAFF. In DNA, the CDR3 is TGTGCCATCAGTAAGCGACAGATGAACACTGAAGCTTTCTTT.